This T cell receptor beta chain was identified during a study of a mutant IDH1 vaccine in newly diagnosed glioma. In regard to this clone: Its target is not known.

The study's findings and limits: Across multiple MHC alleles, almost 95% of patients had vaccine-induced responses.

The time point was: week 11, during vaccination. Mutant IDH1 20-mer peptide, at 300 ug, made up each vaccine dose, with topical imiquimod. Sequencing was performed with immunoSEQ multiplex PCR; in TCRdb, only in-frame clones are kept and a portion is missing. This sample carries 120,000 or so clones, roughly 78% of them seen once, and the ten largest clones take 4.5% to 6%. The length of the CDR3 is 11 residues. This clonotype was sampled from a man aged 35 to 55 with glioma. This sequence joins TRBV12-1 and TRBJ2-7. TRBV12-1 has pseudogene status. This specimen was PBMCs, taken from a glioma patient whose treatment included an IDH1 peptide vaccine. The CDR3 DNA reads TGTGCCAGCAGCTTTGGCTACGAGCAGTACTTC. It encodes CASSFGYEQYF.